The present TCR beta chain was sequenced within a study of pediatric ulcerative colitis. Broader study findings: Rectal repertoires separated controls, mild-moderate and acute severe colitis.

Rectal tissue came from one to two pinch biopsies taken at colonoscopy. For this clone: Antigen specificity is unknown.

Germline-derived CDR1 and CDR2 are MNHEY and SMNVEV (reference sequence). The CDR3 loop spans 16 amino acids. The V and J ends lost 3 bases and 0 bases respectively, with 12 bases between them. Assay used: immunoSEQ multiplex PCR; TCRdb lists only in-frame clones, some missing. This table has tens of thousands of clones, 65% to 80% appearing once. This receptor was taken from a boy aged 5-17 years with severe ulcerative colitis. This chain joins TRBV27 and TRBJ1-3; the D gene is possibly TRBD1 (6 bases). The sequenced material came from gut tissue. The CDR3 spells CASSFQGQGSGNTIYF. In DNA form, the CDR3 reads TGTGCCAGCAGTTTCCAGGGGCAAGGCTCTGGAAACACCATATATTTT.